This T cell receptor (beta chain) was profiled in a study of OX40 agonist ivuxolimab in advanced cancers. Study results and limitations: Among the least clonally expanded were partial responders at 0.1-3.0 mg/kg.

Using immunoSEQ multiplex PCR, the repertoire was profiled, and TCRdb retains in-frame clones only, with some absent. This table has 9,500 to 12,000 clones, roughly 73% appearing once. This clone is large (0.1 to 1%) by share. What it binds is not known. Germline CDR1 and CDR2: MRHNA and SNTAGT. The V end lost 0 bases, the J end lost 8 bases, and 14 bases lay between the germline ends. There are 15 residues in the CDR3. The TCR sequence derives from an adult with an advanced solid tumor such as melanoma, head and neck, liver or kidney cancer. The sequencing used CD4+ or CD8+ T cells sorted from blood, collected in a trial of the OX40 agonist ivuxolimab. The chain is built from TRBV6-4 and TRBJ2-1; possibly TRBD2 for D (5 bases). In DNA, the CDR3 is TGTGCCAGCAGTGACTCCGGGGTACCCCCCGATGAGCAGTTCTTC. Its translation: CASSDSGVPPDEQFF.